The present T cell receptor beta chain was sequenced within a study of T-cell reconstitution after alpha-beta-depleted transplantation in children. The length of the CDR3 is 13 residues. The germline gives CDR1 KGHDR, CDR2 SFDVKD. V was clipped by 4 bases and J by 2 bases, with 8 bases between them. Unique molecular identifiers tagged the TCRbeta library. One entry per CDR3 protein, called by TCRdb with MiXCR from the PCR reads. The data contain roughly 200,000 distinct CDR3 sequences, about 6.4% of them singletons. The sequence came from a human donor who donated a stem cell graft to a child with Wiskott-Aldrich syndrome. The material sequenced was PBMCs from the stem cell graft donor, taken from the stem cell graft. This chain uses TRBV24-1 with TRBJ2-7; D unclear. Here the CDR3 DNA reads TGTGCCACCAGTGAAGGCAGCGCCTACGAGCAGTACTTC. Its protein product is CATSEGSAYEQYF.